These T cell receptor beta chains were read from a single sample in a study of cytomegalovirus exposure and HLA in healthy donors. TCRdb's copy holds only in-frame clones and misses some; the assay was immunoSEQ multiplex PCR. The sample consists of about 160,000 clones, around 81% of them appearing once. Sequencing was done on a sample of PBMCs. Receptors originate from a woman in her forties or fifties in good health and CMV-seronegative. Each CDR3 is given with its conserved first and last residue. A D gene is named only where the DNA matches it firmly. Expanded clones are given a class, and other clones once, few, many or no size at all.

CDR3 DNA,CDR3 protein,CDR3 length,J gene,V gene,clone size,D gene
TGTGCCTGGGGTGGGAGGGCGGGAGAGGAGACCCAGTACTTC,CAWGGRAGEETQYF,14,TRBJ2-5,TRBV30,once,TRBD2
TGTGCCAGCAGCTTAGAGGGGGGGGTAGCTGGAAACACCATATATTTT,CASSLEGGVAGNTIYF,16,TRBJ1-3,TRBV7-2,.,.
TGTGCCAGCAGTTCCAACGTTCCGGTTGAAAAACTGTTTTTT,CASSSNVPVEKLFF,14,TRBJ1-4,TRBV27,.,.
TGTGCCAGCAGTTTAGACGCTAGCGGGTTTGCGCAGTATTTT,CASSLDASGFAQYF,14,TRBJ2-3,TRBV27,.,TRBD2
TGTGCCAGCAGCTTGGCCGGCTATGGCTACACCTTC,CASSLAGYGYTF,12,TRBJ1-2,TRBV5-4,.,.
TGTGCCAGCAGTTTTCTAGCGGGGATCACAGATACGCAGTATTTT,CASSFLAGITDTQYF,15,TRBJ2-3,TRBV6-1,.,TRBD2
TGTGCCAGCAGTTTAGATCCCGCGACCTACGAGCAGTACTTC,CASSLDPATYEQYF,14,TRBJ2-7,TRBV28,.,.
TGTGCCAGCAGCTCGGGAATGGGGGAGCAGTACTTC,CASSSGMGEQYF,12,TRBJ2-7,TRBV7-9,.,.
TGTGCCAGCAGTTTATCAGGGGCTCGCGGAAACACCATATATTTT,CASSLSGARGNTIYF,15,TRBJ1-3,TRBV28,.,.
TGTGCCAGCAGCTTAGGAGGGGGAGCTTTCTTT,CASSLGGGAFF,11,TRBJ1-1,TRBV7-2,.,.
TGTGCCAGCAGTTACACATACAGGGGGTACCAAGAGACCCAGTACTTC,CASSYTYRGYQETQYF,16,TRBJ2-5,TRBV6-5,.,TRBD1
TGTGCCAGCAGCGTAGTCCGAAGACGGGACATGGGATTTGGGCAGTACTTC,CASSVVRRRDMGFGQYF,17,TRBJ2-7,TRBV9,.,.
TGTGCCAGCAGGCCGACAGGGTTGAACACTGAAGCTTTCTTT,CASRPTGLNTEAFF,14,TRBJ1-1,TRBV2,.,TRBD1
TGTGCCAGCAGCCAAGACATATTAGCGGGAGGTCGAAGGGGGACCCAGTACTTC,CASSQDILAGGRRGTQYF,18,TRBJ2-5,TRBV14,.,TRBD2
TGTGCCAGCAGTTTGGGGGGGGCGTTCCACGAGCAGTACTTC,CASSLGGAFHEQYF,14,TRBJ2-7,TRBV28,.,.
TGTGCCAGCAGCTTACAGATCACAGATACGCAGTATTTT,CASSLQITDTQYF,13,TRBJ2-3,TRBV5-4,.,.
TGTGCCTGGAGGGGCAGGGGGATGAACACTGAAGCTTTCTTT,CAWRGRGMNTEAFF,14,TRBJ1-1,TRBV30,.,TRBD1
TGTGCCAGCAGTTACCCGGCTATGGACAGGGGGTCTGGCTACACCTTC,CASSYPAMDRGSGYTF,16,TRBJ1-2,TRBV6-6,.,TRBD1
TGCGCCAGCAGCTCAAATTATGGCTACACCTTC,CASSSNYGYTF,11,TRBJ1-2,TRBV4-3,medium-sized,.
TGTGCCAGCAGCGTTCTGGGGGGAGGGAGCACCGGGGAGCTGTTTTTT,CASSVLGGGSTGELFF,16,TRBJ2-2,TRBV9,once,TRBD2
TGTGCCAGCAGCTTAAATCGACAGGGCGCTCTAGCCGGAAACACCATATATTTT,CASSLNRQGALAGNTIYF,18,TRBJ1-3,TRBV7-3,.,TRBD1
TGTGCCAGCAGCTCACAACCGGGGGGGAACACTGAAGCTTTCTTT,CASSSQPGGNTEAFF,15,TRBJ1-1,TRBV11-2,.,.
TGTGCCAGCAGCTCCGGCGGGCGGGGGGCGTCATACAATGAGCAGTTCTTC,CASSSGGRGASYNEQFF,17,TRBJ2-1,TRBV5-6,.,TRBD2
TGTGCCAGCAGTTTAGCACGGGTCTCCGACGAGCAGTACTTC,CASSLARVSDEQYF,14,TRBJ2-7,TRBV28,.,.
TGTGCCAGCAGCCAGACAGAACCCCAAGAGACCCAGTACTTC,CASSQTEPQETQYF,14,TRBJ2-5,TRBV28,.,.
TGTGCCAGCAGCTTAGGTCGGGGATACGAGCAGTACTTC,CASSLGRGYEQYF,13,TRBJ2-7,TRBV7-9,.,.
TGCGCCAGCAGCTTGGAACAGCTAGCGGGTCTCGCGTTTACGCAGTATTTT,CASSLEQLAGLAFTQYF,17,TRBJ2-3,TRBV5-1,once,TRBD2
TGTGCCACCACCCGGGGGAAGGCCTATGAAAAACTGTTTTTT,CATTRGKAYEKLFF,14,TRBJ1-4,TRBV6-6,.,.
TGCGCCAGCAGCTTGGATGGGCCCCCGGGAGGCTACACCTTC,CASSLDGPPGGYTF,14,TRBJ1-2,TRBV5-1,.,.
TGCGCCAGCAGCCACCCTGGACTGAACTCCTACGAGCAGTACTTC,CASSHPGLNSYEQYF,15,TRBJ2-7,TRBV4-1,.,.
TGTGCCAGCAGCTTAGAGGGGCCCGAGCAGTACTTC,CASSLEGPEQYF,12,TRBJ2-7,TRBV7-2,.,.
TGTGCCAGCAGCGAGACAGGACTGGGTGAAAAACTGTTTTTT,CASSETGLGEKLFF,14,TRBJ1-4,TRBV7-9,.,.
TGTGCCAGCAGTGAAGGAGGAGGCTACACCTTC,CASSEGGGYTF,11,TRBJ1-2,TRBV6-1,.,.
TGTGCCACCAGCCCGGGACTTTCCTACGAGCAGTACTTC,CATSPGLSYEQYF,13,TRBJ2-7,TRBV15,.,.
TGTGCCAGCTCAGAGGGACAGGTAATTCAGCCCCAGCATTTT,CASSEGQVIQPQHF,14,TRBJ1-5,TRBV18,.,TRBD1
TGTGCCAGCAGTTTGACAGGGTGGACTGAAGCTTTCTTT,CASSLTGWTEAFF,13,TRBJ1-1,TRBV27,.,TRBD1
TGTGCCAGCAGCGAACAGGGGGCGCAGACTGAAGCTTTCTTT,CASSEQGAQTEAFF,14,TRBJ1-1,TRBV7-9,.,TRBD1
TGTGCCAGCAGCCCCCGTGCAGCGAGCTCCTACGAGCAGTACTTC,CASSPRAASSYEQYF,15,TRBJ2-7,TRBV9,.,.
TGTGCCACCAGCAGAGATCACCCAGGGAATTTCGGGACCCAGTACTTC,CATSRDHPGNFGTQYF,16,TRBJ2-5,TRBV15,once,.
TGTGCCTCCTCACCCGGGCTAGCGGGACCAGATACGCAGTATTTT,CASSPGLAGPDTQYF,15,TRBJ2-3,TRBV30,.,TRBD2
TGTGCCAGCAGGTCCACAGATATAGGCAGCTACACCTTC,CASRSTDIGSYTF,13,TRBJ1-2,TRBV6-5,.,.
TGTGCCAGCAAGCTTATTCGGGACAGGGGCTATGGCTACACCTTC,CASKLIRDRGYGYTF,15,TRBJ1-2,TRBV21-1,.,.
TGTGCCAGCAGTTCGGGACAGGGCATCGGTAGCACTGAAGCTTTCTTT,CASSSGQGIGSTEAFF,16,TRBJ1-1,TRBV28,once,TRBD1
TGCGCCAGCAGTTTTCAGAACACTGAAGCTTTCTTT,CASSFQNTEAFF,12,TRBJ1-1,TRBV10-2,.,.
TGTGCCAGCAGTTCAGGTGGACAGGGCTACACTGAAGCTTTCTTT,CASSSGGQGYTEAFF,15,TRBJ1-1,TRBV6-1,.,TRBD1
TGTGCCAGCAGTGTCCTCGGCGGACCAGGGAGGTTCGTGGGCTACACCTTC,CASSVLGGPGRFVGYTF,17,TRBJ1-2,TRBV6-1,few,.
TGTGCCAGCAGCCTAAACAGAGGAGGGATGACAGATACGCAGTATTTT,CASSLNRGGMTDTQYF,16,TRBJ2-3,TRBV11-2,.,.